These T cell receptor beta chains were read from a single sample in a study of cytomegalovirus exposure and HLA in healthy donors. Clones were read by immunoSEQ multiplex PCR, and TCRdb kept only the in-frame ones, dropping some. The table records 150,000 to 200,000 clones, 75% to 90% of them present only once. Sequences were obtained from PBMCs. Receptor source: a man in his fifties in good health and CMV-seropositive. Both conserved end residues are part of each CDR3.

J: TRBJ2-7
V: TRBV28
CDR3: CASLSPSSYEQYF

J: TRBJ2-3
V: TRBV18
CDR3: CASSPGTGGRTDTQYF

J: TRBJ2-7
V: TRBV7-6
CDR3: CASSLGASGSSYEQYF

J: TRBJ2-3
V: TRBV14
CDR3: CASSQDWASGRPPGSTDTQYF

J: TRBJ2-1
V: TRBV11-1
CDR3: CASTPEISTTGYNEQFF

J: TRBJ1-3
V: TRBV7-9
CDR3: CASSPHPTTGLGNTIYF

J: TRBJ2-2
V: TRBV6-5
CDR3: CASRAGENTGELFF

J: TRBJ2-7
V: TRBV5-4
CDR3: CASSLSGTGPYEQYF

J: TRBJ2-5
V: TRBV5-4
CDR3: CASSLAGDRVETQYF

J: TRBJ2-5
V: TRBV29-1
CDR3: CSVRMRAMGETQYF

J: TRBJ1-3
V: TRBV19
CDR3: CASSIGTDSGNTIYF

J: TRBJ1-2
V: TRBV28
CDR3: CASSSGLNYGYTF

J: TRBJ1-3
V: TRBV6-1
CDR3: CASNRGGYTIYF

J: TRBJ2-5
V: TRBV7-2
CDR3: CASSGFSGRETQYF

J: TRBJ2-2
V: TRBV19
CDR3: CASSIDLAGTGELFF

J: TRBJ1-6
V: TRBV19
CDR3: CASSRTGRGESNSPLHF

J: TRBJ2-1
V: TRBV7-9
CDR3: CASSVTRTGSSYNEQFF

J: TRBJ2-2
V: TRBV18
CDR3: CASSAQLNTGELFF

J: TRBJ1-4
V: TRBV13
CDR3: CASSLGPGQAAGEKLFF

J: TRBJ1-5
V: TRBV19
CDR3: CASSTDRLSNQPQHF

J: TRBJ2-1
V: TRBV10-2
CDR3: CASSVGGLAGGLGNEQFF

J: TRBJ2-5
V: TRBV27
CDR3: CASSSSTHGWTQYF

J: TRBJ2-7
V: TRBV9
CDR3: CASSGTSAEQYF

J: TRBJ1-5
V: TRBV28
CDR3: CASSSGEQHRGQPQHF

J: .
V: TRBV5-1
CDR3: CASSLTGQSYEQYF

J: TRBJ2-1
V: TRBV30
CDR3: CAWGPGQSNEQFF

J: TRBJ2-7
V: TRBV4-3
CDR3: CASSLNGGDYEQYF

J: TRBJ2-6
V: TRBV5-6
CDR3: CASSLSTSGANVLTF

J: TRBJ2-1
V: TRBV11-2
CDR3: CASSLVLTSGAYNEQFF

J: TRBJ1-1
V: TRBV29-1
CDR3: CSVEMAGGSTEAFF

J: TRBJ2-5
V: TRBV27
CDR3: CASSSHRVQETQYF

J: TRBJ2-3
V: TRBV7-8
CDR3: CASSPAGGRAGTDTQYF

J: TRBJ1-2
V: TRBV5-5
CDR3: CASSLIALDRVGGYTF

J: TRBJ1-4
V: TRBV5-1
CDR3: CASSESLNEKLFF

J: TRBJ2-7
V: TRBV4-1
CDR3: CASSQSGSTSYEQYF

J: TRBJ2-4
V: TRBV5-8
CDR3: CASRPTGLGKNIQYF

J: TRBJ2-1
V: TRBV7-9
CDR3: CASRDRLHSYNEQFF

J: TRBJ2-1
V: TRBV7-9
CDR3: CSSLYERGGNEQFF

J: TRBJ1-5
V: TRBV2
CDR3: CASSDVGHSNQPQHF

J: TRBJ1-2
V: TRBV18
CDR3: CASSPGPTVGDGYTF

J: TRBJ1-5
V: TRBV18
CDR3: CASSQDRAPNQPQHF

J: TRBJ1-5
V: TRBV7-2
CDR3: CASSLGTGFNQPQHF

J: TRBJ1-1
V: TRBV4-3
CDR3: CASSQDFAGLNTEAFF